The 11 T cell receptor beta chains below all came from one sample that was sequenced in a study of chemoradiotherapy in HPV16-positive cancers. Assay: immunoSEQ multiplex PCR; the TCRdb copy retains only in-frame clones and omits some. The sample has fewer than 8,500 clones; approximately 90% are singletons. The sample in question was tumor tissue, obtained from a patient who underwent chemoradiotherapy. The receptors were gathered from a human donor with HPV-associated anogenital cancer.

The chain has TRBV18 and TRBJ2-1; D might be TRBD1 (6 bases). The germline V and J ends were trimmed by 2 bases and 5 bases, with 16 bases remaining between them. There are 16 residues in the CDR3. Germline V lookup: CDR1 KGHSH, CDR2 LQKENI. The CDR3 loop reads CASSPLSTGTNNEQFF. The CDR3 DNA reads as TGTGCCAGCTCACCATTGTCTACCGGGACAAACAATGAGCAGTTCTTC. Complete variable domain (other parts from reference TRBV18 and TRBJ2-1): NAGVMQNPRHLVRRRGQEARLRCSPMKGHSHVYWYRQLPEEGLKFMVYLQKENIIDESGMPKERFSAEFPKEGPSILRIQQVVRGDSAAYFCASSPLSTGTNNEQFFGPGTRLTVL.

The chain joins TRBV19 to TRBJ1-5; TRBD1 agrees at 7 bases. Germline lookup yields CDR1 LNHDA and CDR2 SQIVND (reference sequence). CDR3 length: 18 residues. The junction had 19 bases not matched to a gene; V was cut back by 11 bases and J by 0 bases. The CDR3 coding sequence is TGTGCCCGAGATTATAGCCGGGGACAGATTCATAGCAATCAGCCCCAGCATTTT. Protein product: CARDYSRGQIHSNQPQHF.

The gene calls are TRBV7-8 and TRBJ2-7; D not resolved. The V gene's germline CDR1 is SGHVS and CDR2 FQNEAQ. The CDR3 totals 16 residues. Trimming shortened V by 4 bases and J by 0 bases, and 16 bases separated the two germline ends. CDR3 bases: TGTGCCAGCAGCTCGGTCGAGAGGATAAGCTCCTACGAGCAGTACTTC. Its protein is CASSSVERISSYEQYF. Variable domain in full (rest from reference TRBV7-8 and TRBJ2-7): GAGVSQSPRYKVAKRGQDVALRCDPISGHVSLFWYQQALGQGPEFLTYFQNEAQLDKSGLPSDRFFAERPEGSVSTLKIQRTQQEDSAVYLCASSSVERISSYEQYFGPGTRLTVT.

The rearrangement links TRBV7-3 to TRBJ2-2, with D perhaps matching TRBD1 or TRBD2 (5 bases each). The germline V and J ends were trimmed by 3 bases and 6 bases, with 14 bases remaining between them. The CDR3 length is 15 residues. Germline assignment: CDR1 SGHTA and CDR2 FQGTGA. Here the CDR3 reads CASSFGTRPPGELFF. The CDR3 coding sequence is TGTGCCAGCAGCTTCGGGACCCGGCCCCCCGGGGAGCTGTTTTTT.

The genes are TRBV6-1 and TRBJ2-7; D is unclear. Trimming took 2 bases from V and 2 from J, leaving 10 bases between them. The V gene's germline CDR1 is MNHNS and CDR2 SASEGT. This CDR3 comprises 14 residues. The CDR3 here is CASSEYYGTYEQYF. CDR3 coding DNA: TGTGCCAGCAGTGAATACTACGGAACCTACGAGCAGTACTTC.

The chain carries TRBV11-3 and TRBJ1-2; D not certain. CDR3 length: 13 residues. Germline CDR1 and CDR2: SGHNT and YENEEA. Trimming shortened V by 3 bases and J by 4 bases, and 9 bases separated the two germline ends. CDR3 sequence reads: CASSLEPAYGYTF. CDR3 coding DNA: TGTGCCAGCAGCTTGGAGCCGGCCTATGGCTACACCTTC.

The chain carries TRBV9 and TRBJ2-7; perhaps D is TRBD1 or TRBD2 (5 bases each). This CDR3 contains 14 residues. Looked up from germline, CDR1 is SGDLS and CDR2 is YYNGEE. V shed 5 bases and J shed 0 bases, with 12 bases lying between them. Written as DNA, the CDR3 is TGTGCCAGCAGGGGGGACGGAAGCTCCTACGAGCAGTACTTC. Its translation is CASRGDGSSYEQYF.

The rearrangement joins TRBV7-9 to TRBJ1-2; no definite D call. CDR3 length: 11 residues. The germline V and J ends were trimmed by 0 bases and 13 bases, with 9 bases remaining between them. Germline CDR1 reads SEHNR; CDR2 reads FQNEAQ (reference sequence). CDR3 region: CASSLAGHGTF. The CDR3, as DNA: TGTGCCAGCAGCTTAGCAGGCCACGGCACCTTC.

The J gene is TRBJ2-7, the V gene TRBV2; D may be TRBD1 or TRBD2 (5 bases each). The length of the CDR3 is 16 residues. With 7 bases removed from V and 3 bases from J, the gap between germline ends came to 22 bases. CDR1 and CDR2 from the germline V gene are SNHLY and FYNNEI. The CDR3 nucleotides read TGTGCCAGCACCCAGAGAGGGCCTAAGGGGAACTACGAGCAGTACTTC. Encoded protein: CASTQRGPKGNYEQYF.

The V gene is TRBV2, the J gene TRBJ2-1; 10 nucleotides line up with TRBD2. The trim removed 7 bases at V and 7 bases at J, leaving 13 bases unmatched. Germline CDR1 is SNHLY and CDR2 is FYNNEI. The CDR3 totals 16 residues. CDR3 sequence reads: CASIRGSSGRGNEQFF. CDR3 DNA: TGTGCCAGCATTCGGGGGTCCAGCGGGAGGGGGAATGAGCAGTTCTTC.

The chain has TRBV10-3 and TRBJ1-5; weak D call: TRBD1 (5 bases). CDR1 is ENHRY and CDR2 is SYGVKD in the germline V gene. There are 14 residues in the CDR3. Trimming left V 2 bases short and J 1 base short, with 6 bases between. CDR3 region: CAISEGDSNQPQHF. The CDR3 nucleotides are TGTGCCATCAGTGAGGGGGACAGCAATCAGCCCCAGCATTTT.